The clone carrying this T cell receptor (beta chain) has a count of ten or more. The data belong to a study of regulatory T cells in long-lasting Graves disease. Indicated time point: newly diagnosed GD, antithyroid drugs for less than 3 months. Making the TCR library involved RNA that had been extracted from PBMCs. Arm-PCR of CDR3 regions with iRepertoire HTBI primers generated TCR beta libraries. TCRdb independently ran MiXCR on the multiplex PCR reads; one entry per CDR3 protein. The sample shows 350,000 to 450,000 distinct CDR3 sequences, approximately 15% of them seen only once. The CDR3 runs 13 residues. V was clipped by 1 base and J by 4 bases, with 8 bases between them. CDR1 DFQATT and CDR2 SNEGSKA come from the germline V gene (reference sequence). This sample also belongs to another study, concerning T cells in Graves' hyperthyroidism and ophthalmopathy. This second study says: HTBI primers were employed in a first-round RT-PCR of the TCR CDR3. Peripheral blood also featured most of the thyroid clonotypes expanded above 0.001.

The source is a man in his forties with Graves disease. The chain combines TRBV20-1 with TRBJ1-5; D gene uncertain. Sample: peripheral blood mononuclear cells (PBMCs), taken at new diagnosis, from a patient treated with antithyroid drugs. This chain's CDR3 is CSARASPNQPQHF. The CDR3, as DNA: TGCAGTGCTAGAGCATCTCCTAATCAGCCCCAGCATTTT.